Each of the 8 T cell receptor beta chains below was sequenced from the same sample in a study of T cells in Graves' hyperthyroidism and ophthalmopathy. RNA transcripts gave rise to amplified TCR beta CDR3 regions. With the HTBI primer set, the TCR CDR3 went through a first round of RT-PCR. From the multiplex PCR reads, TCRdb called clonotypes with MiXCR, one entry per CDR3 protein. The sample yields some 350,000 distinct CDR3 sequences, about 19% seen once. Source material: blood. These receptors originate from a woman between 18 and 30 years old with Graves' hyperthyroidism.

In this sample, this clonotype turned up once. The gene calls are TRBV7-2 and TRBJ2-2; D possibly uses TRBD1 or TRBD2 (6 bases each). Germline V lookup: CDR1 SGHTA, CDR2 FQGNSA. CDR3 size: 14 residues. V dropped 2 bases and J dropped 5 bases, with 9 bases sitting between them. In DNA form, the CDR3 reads TGTGCCAGCAGCTTAAGGGGGAGGACCGGGGAGCTGTTTTTT. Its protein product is CASSLRGRTGELFF.

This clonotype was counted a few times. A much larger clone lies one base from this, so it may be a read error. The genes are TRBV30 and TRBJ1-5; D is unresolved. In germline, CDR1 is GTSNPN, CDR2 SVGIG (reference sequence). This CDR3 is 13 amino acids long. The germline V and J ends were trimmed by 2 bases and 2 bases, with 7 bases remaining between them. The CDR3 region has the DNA TGTGCCTGGAGTAGCCAGGGCAATCAGCCCCAGCATTTT. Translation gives CAWSSQGNQPQHF.

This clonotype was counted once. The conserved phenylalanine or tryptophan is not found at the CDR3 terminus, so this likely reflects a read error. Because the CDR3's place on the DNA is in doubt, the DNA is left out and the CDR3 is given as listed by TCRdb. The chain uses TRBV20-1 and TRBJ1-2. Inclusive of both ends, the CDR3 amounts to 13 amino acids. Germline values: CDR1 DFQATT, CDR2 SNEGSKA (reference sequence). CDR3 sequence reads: CSAGHSGDYGYSL.

For the CDR3, the DNA is TGCAGTGCTAGTGGACAGGGAAATCTAGCCAAAAACATTCAGTACTTC. Amino acid sequence: CSASGQGNLAKNIQYF. The chain joins TRBV20-1 to TRBJ2-4, with TRBD1 matching over 8 bases. The CDR3 loop spans 16 amino acids. Germline loops: CDR1 DFQATT, CDR2 SNEGSKA (reference sequence). With V trimmed by 3 bases and J by 0 bases, 7 bases remained unmatched.

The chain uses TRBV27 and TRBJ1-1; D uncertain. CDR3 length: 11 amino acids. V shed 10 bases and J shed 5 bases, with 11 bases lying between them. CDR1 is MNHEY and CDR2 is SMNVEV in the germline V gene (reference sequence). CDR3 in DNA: TGTGCCAACACCCTGGGGACTGAAGCTTTCTTT. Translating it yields CANTLGTEAFF.

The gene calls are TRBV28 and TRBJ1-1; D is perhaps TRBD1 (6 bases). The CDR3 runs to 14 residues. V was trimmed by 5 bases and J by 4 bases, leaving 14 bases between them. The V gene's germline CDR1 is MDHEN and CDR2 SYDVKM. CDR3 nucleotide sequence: TGTGCCAGCAGTGCCCAGGGGATCTCCACTGAAGCTTTCTTT. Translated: CASSAQGISTEAFF.

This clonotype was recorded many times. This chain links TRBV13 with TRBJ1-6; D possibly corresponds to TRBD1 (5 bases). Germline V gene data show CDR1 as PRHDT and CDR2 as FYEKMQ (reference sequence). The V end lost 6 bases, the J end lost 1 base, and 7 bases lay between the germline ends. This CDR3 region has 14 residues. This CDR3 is CASSGQSYNSPLHF. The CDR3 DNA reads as TGTGCCAGCAGTGGACAATCCTATAATTCACCCCTCCACTTT.

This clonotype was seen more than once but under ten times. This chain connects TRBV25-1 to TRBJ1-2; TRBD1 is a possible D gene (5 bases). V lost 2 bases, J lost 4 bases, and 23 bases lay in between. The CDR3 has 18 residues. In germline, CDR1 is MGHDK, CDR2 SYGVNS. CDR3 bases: TGTGCCAGCAGTGAAAAATTTTTAAGGGGAAGGGATAGCTATGGCTACACCTTC. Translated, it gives CASSEKFLRGRDSYGYTF.